Following are 27 T cell receptor beta chains from one sample sequenced in a study of siplizumab effects on memory and regulatory T cells. Measured with immunoSEQ multiplex PCR; TCRdb has only the in-frame clones, and not every one. The data contain fewer than 100,000 clones, 94% of them singletons. Sequences were obtained from non-Treg CD4+ T cells sorted from blood. The receptors originated from a human donor in good health.

This clone was detected only once. Additional DNA sequences in this sample encode the identical CDR3. V is TRBV7-3 and J is TRBJ1-6, with D maybe TRBD1 (5 bases). The CDR3 sequence is 14 residues long. The V and J ends lost 5 bases and 7 bases respectively, with 12 bases between them. CDR1 and CDR2 (germline): SGHTA, FQGTGA. CDR3 DNA sequence: TGTGCCAGCAGCCCCGGGACGGAGAATTCACCCCTCCACTTT. Protein product: CASSPGTENSPLHF.

J is TRBJ2-1 and V is TRBV29-1; D might be TRBD1 (6 bases). Germline CDR1 and CDR2: SQVTM and ANQGSEA. This CDR3 contains 14 residues. Between the trimmed V and J ends, which lost 1 base and 6 bases, there was a span of 13 bases. DNA for the CDR3: TGCAGCGTTGAAGGCAGGGGTGTAGGCAATGAGCAGTTCTTC. Protein: CSVEGRGVGNEQFF.

The chain links TRBV5-1 to TRBJ2-4; D may be TRBD2 (6 bases). Germline V gene data show CDR1 as SGHRS and CDR2 as YFSETQ. Deletions cut 0 bases from V and 3 bases from J, with 10 bases between. The CDR3 sequence is 15 residues long. CDR3 amino acids: CASSLVGTGKNIQYF. The CDR3 DNA follows: TGCGCCAGCAGCTTGGTTGGGACTGGCAAAAACATTCAGTACTTC.

CDR3 sequence: CASSKTGLSTDTQYF. CDR3 coding DNA: TGTGCCAGCAGCAAGACGGGGTTAAGCACAGATACGCAGTATTTT. V gene TRBV11-3 combines with J gene TRBJ2-3; D is perhaps TRBD2 (5 bases). The germline V gene has CDR1 SGHNT and CDR2 YENEEA. V lost 5 bases, J lost 0 bases, and 12 bases lay in between. The CDR3 runs to 15 residues.

The table lists this clone with a count of one. The gene calls are TRBV15 and TRBJ1-1, with a possible D match to TRBD1 (6 bases). Germline assignment: CDR1 LNHNV and CDR2 YYDKDF (reference sequence). Trimming shortened V by 2 bases and J by 3 bases, and 16 bases separated the two germline ends. This CDR3 is built from 16 residues. In DNA form, the CDR3 reads TGTGCCACCAGCAGACCTCAGGGGATCAGGGACACTGAAGCTTTCTTT. This codes for CATSRPQGIRDTEAFF.

This clone was found a few times. The gene calls are TRBV5-4 and TRBJ1-1; D unresolved. V dropped 0 bases and J dropped 5 bases, with 14 bases sitting between them. The CDR3 is made up of 15 amino acids. Germline V CDR1 and CDR2: SGHNT, YYREEE (reference sequence). Here the CDR3 reads CASSLDSGRDTEAFF. The CDR3 DNA is TGTGCCAGCAGCTTGGACTCAGGTAGAGATACTGAAGCTTTCTTT.

This clone came up once. The chain carries TRBV6-1 and TRBJ2-1, with D tentatively TRBD1 (6 bases). The V end was cut by 6 bases, the J end by 9 bases, with 15 bases between. The length of the CDR3 is 13 residues. CDR1 is MNHNS and CDR2 is SASEGT in the germline V gene. CDR3 region: CASSLRGSAEQFF. For the CDR3, the DNA is TGTGCCAGCAGCTTGAGGGGGTCGGCTGAGCAGTTCTTC.

The chain combines TRBV5-4 with TRBJ1-6; tentatively, D is TRBD1 (6 bases). This CDR3 has 15 amino acids. Germline loops: CDR1 SGHNT, CDR2 YYREEE (reference sequence). V lost 0 bases to trimming and J lost 7 bases, with 11 bases between them. The CDR3 DNA is TGTGCCAGCAGCTTGGGGACAGTGCGAAATTCACCCCTCCACTTT. Translation gives CASSLGTVRNSPLHF.

The chain is built from TRBV4-1 and TRBJ1-6; no reliable D call. CDR1 is MGHRA, CDR2 YSYEKL, per germline. CDR3 length equals 15 residues. Trimming pared 1 base from V and 3 bases from J, leaving 7 bases between. The CDR3 nucleotides read TGCGCCAGCAGCCAAGGTTACTACTATAATTCACCCCTCCACTTT. It translates to CASSQGYYYNSPLHF.

The chain recombines TRBV27 with TRBJ2-5; D is ambiguous. CDR1 MNHEY and CDR2 SMNVEV come from the germline V gene (reference sequence). This CDR3 region has 15 residues. V lost 0 bases and J lost 3, with 11 bases in between. In nucleotides, the CDR3 is TGTGCCAGCAGTTTATCGGGCAGGCCCGAAGAGACCCAGTACTTC. Residues: CASSLSGRPEETQYF.

The chain recombines TRBV4-2 with TRBJ1-3, with D perhaps TRBD1 (5 bases). This CDR3 has 14 amino acids. Germline CDR1 LGHNA, CDR2 YNFKEQ. V was trimmed by 3 bases and J by 4 bases, leaving 10 bases between them. Here the CDR3 reads CASSQLQGGNTIYF. The CDR3 DNA sequence: TGTGCCAGCAGCCAGCTTCAGGGAGGAAACACCATATATTTT.

V and J are TRBV9 and TRBJ2-3; D remains ambiguous. The CDR3 extends over 14 amino acids. Trimming took off 7 bases at V and 2 bases at J, with 14 bases between the two ends. Germline loops: CDR1 SGDLS, CDR2 YYNGEE. CDR3 region: CASPSPRNTDTQYF. The CDR3 bases are TGTGCCAGCCCGAGTCCCCGCAACACAGATACGCAGTATTTT.

The chain couples TRBV5-6 to TRBJ2-7, with D possibly being TRBD1 (5 bases). The V gene lost 0 bases and the J gene lost 0 bases, with 16 bases spanning the gap. This CDR3 has 17 amino acids. Germline V gives CDR1 SGHDT, CDR2 YYEEEE. In nucleotides, the CDR3 is TGTGCCAGCAGCTTGGCAACTTGGGGCCAAATCTCCTACGAGCAGTACTTC. Protein product: CASSLATWGQISYEQYF.

This chain joins TRBV15 and TRBJ2-1; 11 bases agree with TRBD2. CDR1 LNHNV and CDR2 YYDKDF come from the germline V gene (reference sequence). The ends lost 6 bases at V and 7 bases at J; junction bases unmatched: 14. This CDR3 is built from 17 residues. The CDR3 reads CATRNESVAGGRNEQFF. The CDR3 bases are TGTGCCACCAGGAACGAAAGCGTAGCGGGGGGGCGAAATGAGCAGTTCTTC.

As DNA, the CDR3 is TGTGCCATCAGTGGGACCCATTCGACAGCAGAAGCTTTCTTT. This codes for CAISGTHSTAEAFF. The V call is TRBV10-3, the J call TRBJ1-1; D may be TRBD1 (5 bases). The CDR3 sequence is 14 residues long. Germline CDR1 is ENHRY and CDR2 is SYGVKD. The V end lost 4 bases, the J end lost 8 bases, and 17 bases lay between the germline ends.

The rearrangement links TRBV23-1 to TRBJ2-7; weak D call: TRBD1 (6 bases). TRBV23-1 is known as an ORF, though its function is uncertain. CDR3 length equals 11 residues. Between the trimmed V and J ends, which lost 9 bases and 5 bases, there was a span of 11 bases. The CDR3 sequence: CARTQGNEQYF. The CDR3 nucleotides are TGCGCCAGGACACAGGGAAACGAGCAGTACTTC.

The chain uses TRBV2 and TRBJ2-2; the match to TRBD2 covers 11 bases. V shed 6 bases, J shed 0 bases, and the junction held 6 bases outside the gene matches. The CDR3 contains 17 residues. Germline V gives CDR1 SNHLY, CDR2 FYNNEI. As DNA, the CDR3 is TGTGCCAGCAGACTGGGACTAGCGGAAGCGAACACCGGGGAGCTGTTTTTT. This translates into CASRLGLAEANTGELFF.

The chain links TRBV19 to TRBJ1-2, with D unclear. CDR3 length: 14 amino acids. CDR1 is LNHDA and CDR2 is SQIVND in the germline V gene (reference sequence). Deletions cut 7 bases from V and 0 bases from J, with 12 bases between. In DNA, the CDR3 is TGTGCCAGTACCCCGGCGGCAGCTAACTATGGCTACACCTTC. Translation gives CASTPAAANYGYTF.

The chain combines TRBV4-1 with TRBJ2-7; 8 bases fit TRBD2. V lost 3 bases to trimming and J lost 3 bases; unmatched junction nucleotides: 19. This CDR3 is 19 amino acids long. Germline lookup yields CDR1 MGHRA and CDR2 YSYEKL. The CDR3 DNA follows: TGCGCCAGCAGCCACCTCACGGGGGGGGCTACAGGTCGGAGCTACGAGCAGTACTTC. Its protein product is CASSHLTGGATGRSYEQYF.

V and J are TRBV7-2 and TRBJ1-1, with D perhaps TRBD1 (6 bases). CDR3 size: 15 residues. Germline values: CDR1 SGHTA, CDR2 FQGNSA. Trimming took off 7 bases at V and 5 bases at J, with 20 bases between the two ends. This chain's CDR3 is CASTQDNRVRTEAFF. The CDR3, as DNA: TGTGCCAGCACCCAGGATAACAGGGTACGGACTGAAGCTTTCTTT.

The chain couples TRBV30 to TRBJ1-2, with 7 nucleotides matching TRBD1. Per the germline V gene, CDR1 is GTSNPN and CDR2 is SVGIG (reference sequence). This CDR3 has 17 amino acids. V lost 5 bases, J lost 1 base, and 16 bases stayed unmatched. Here the CDR3 DNA reads TGTGCCTGGGAGGGTCGGACAGGCAACAGGGATAACTATGGCTACACCTTC. This codes for CAWEGRTGNRDNYGYTF.

This CDR3 is CASRPSGRTTGELFF. The CDR3 DNA reads TGTGCCAGCAGGCCTAGCGGGAGGACCACCGGGGAGCTGTTTTTT. The rearrangement joins TRBV6-5 to TRBJ2-2; 11 bases are shared with TRBD2. The length of the CDR3 is 15 residues. V shed 6 bases and J 4 bases; nucleotides not matched to a gene: 4. CDR1 MNHEY and CDR2 SVGAGI come from the germline V gene.

The chain recombines TRBV13 with TRBJ1-3, with D possibly TRBD1 on 6 matching bases. Germline V gene lookup returns CDR1 PRHDT and CDR2 FYEKMQ (reference sequence). The V gene lost 5 bases and the J gene lost 0 bases, with 17 bases spanning the gap. The CDR3 is made up of 17 amino acids. CDR3 nucleotide sequence: TGTGCCAGCAGCAACAGGGCCGGTCGGGTCTCTGGAAACACCATATATTTT. As protein: CASSNRAGRVSGNTIYF.

The CDR3 DNA follows: TGCGCCAGCAGCTTACGACTAGCGGGGGTTCAGGAGACCCAGTACTTC. Its translation: CASSLRLAGVQETQYF. The rearrangement links TRBV4-1 to TRBJ2-5, with 12 nucleotides matching TRBD2. Trimming at V came to 5 bases and at J to 5 bases, leaving 9 bases not matched to a gene. The CDR3 contains 16 residues. Germline loops: CDR1 MGHRA, CDR2 YSYEKL.

The chain couples TRBV29-1 to TRBJ1-1; no clear D gene. The CDR3 loop spans 13 amino acids. V lost 0 bases and J 0 bases, leaving 5 bases between the germline ends. From germline, CDR1 is SQVTM and CDR2 ANQGSEA. The CDR3 sequence is CSVEERVNTEAFF. The CDR3 DNA reads as TGCAGCGTTGAAGAACGGGTGAACACTGAAGCTTTCTTT. Supplemented by reference TRBV29-1 and TRBJ1-1, the full variable domain reads SAVISQKPSRDICQRGTSLTIQCQVDSQVTMMFWYRQQPGQSLTLIATANQGSEATYESGFVIDKFPISRPNLTFSTLTVSNMSPEDSSIYLCSVEERVNTEAFFGQGTRLTVV.

The chain recombines TRBV28 with TRBJ2-5; the D gene is possibly TRBD2 (6 bases). This CDR3 contains 13 residues. V dropped 3 bases and J dropped 4 bases, with 9 bases sitting between them. CDR1 MDHEN and CDR2 SYDVKM come from the germline V gene. The CDR3 here is CASSFRERETQYF. The CDR3 DNA sequence: TGTGCCAGCAGTTTTCGGGAGCGAGAGACCCAGTACTTC.

The rearrangement uses TRBV5-4 and TRBJ2-7; 9 positions match TRBD1. J was trimmed by 1 base and V by 3 bases; bases with no gene match: 5. The CDR3 contains 15 residues. Germline CDR1 is SGHNT and CDR2 is YYREEE (reference sequence). CDR3 sequence: CASSSPGQGSYEQYF. In DNA form, the CDR3 reads TGTGCCAGCAGCTCCCCGGGACAGGGTTCCTACGAGCAGTACTTC.